This note documents a single T cell receptor beta chain sequence. The data belong to a study of immune heterogeneity within non-small cell lung tumors. Germline CDR1 is SGDLS and CDR2 is YYNGEE. The V end was cut by 1 base, the J end by 5 bases, with 14 bases between. CDR3 length: 15 residues. A multiplex PCR containing 32 V primers and 13 J primers was used to amplify TCR beta CDR3. TCRdb ran MiXCR on the multiplex PCR reads and lists one entry per CDR3 protein. The sample contains some 30,000 distinct CDR3 sequences, approximately 30% of which appear only once. Genomic DNA extracted from bulk tumor tissue served as template. A total of roughly 600 ng was used per sample. Multiple biopsies spaced far apart were taken from each primary tumor during surgery. Newly diagnosed with untreated non-small cell lung cancer, the patients underwent curative surgery.

Sequencing was carried out using lung tumor tissue. The clonotype comes from a man aged 35-49 years with non-small cell lung cancer. This chain joins TRBV9 and TRBJ2-3; the D call may be TRBD1 or TRBD2 (5 bases each). CDR3 in DNA: TGTGCCAGCAGCGTATCACCCAGGGACGGAGATACGCAGTATTTT. Amino acid sequence: CASSVSPRDGDTQYF.